The entry below gives a single TCR beta chain sequence along with its context. Method: immunoSEQ multiplex PCR; TCRdb's copy keeps in-frame clones and lacks some. The table shows around 180,000 clones, with roughly 86% occurring only once. The sample comes from a study of blood T cell repertoires in COVID-19. As for the study in general: Samples came from the United States, Italy and Spain, spanning acute and convalescent COVID-19.

Germline CDR1 and CDR2: SGHDT and YYEEEE. The CDR3 covers 18 residues. The trim removed 4 bases at V and 6 bases at J, leaving 21 bases unmatched. Enrollees, roughly 18 to 90 years old, lived in approximately 25 US areas. Recovered participants had two consecutive negative NP/OP PCR tests, healthcare professional clearance, or symptom resolution. This rearrangement joins TRBV5-6 to TRBJ1-2, with 7 bases matching TRBD1. The sequenced material came from PBMCs or T cells enriched from blood (not recorded which). The TCR originated in a woman aged 25 to 39 who had recovered from COVID-19. CDR3 sequence reads: CASSKSGTDFLRGHGYTF. In nucleotides, the CDR3 is TGTGCCAGCAGCAAATCCGGGACAGATTTTTTGCGGGGTCATGGCTACACCTTC.